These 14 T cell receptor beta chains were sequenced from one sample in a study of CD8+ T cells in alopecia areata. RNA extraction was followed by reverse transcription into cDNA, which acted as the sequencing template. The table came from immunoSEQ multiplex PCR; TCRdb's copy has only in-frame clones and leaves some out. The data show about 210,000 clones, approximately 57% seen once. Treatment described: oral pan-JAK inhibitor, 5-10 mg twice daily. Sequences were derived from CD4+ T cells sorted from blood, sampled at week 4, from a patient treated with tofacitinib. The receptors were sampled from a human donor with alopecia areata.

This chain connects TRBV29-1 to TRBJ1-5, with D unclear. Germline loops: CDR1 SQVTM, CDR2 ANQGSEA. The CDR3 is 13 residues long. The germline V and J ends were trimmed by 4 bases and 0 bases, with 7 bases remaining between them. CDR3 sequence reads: CSVGSNSNQPQHF. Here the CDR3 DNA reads TGCAGCGTTGGAAGTAATAGCAATCAGCCCCAGCATTTT.

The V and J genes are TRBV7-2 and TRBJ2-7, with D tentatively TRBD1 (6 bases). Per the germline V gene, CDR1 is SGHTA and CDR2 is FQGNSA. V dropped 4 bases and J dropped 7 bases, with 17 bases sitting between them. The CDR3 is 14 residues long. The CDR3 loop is CASSSLDRTAEQYF. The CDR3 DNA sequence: TGTGCCAGCAGCTCCCTAGACAGGACAGCTGAGCAGTACTTC.

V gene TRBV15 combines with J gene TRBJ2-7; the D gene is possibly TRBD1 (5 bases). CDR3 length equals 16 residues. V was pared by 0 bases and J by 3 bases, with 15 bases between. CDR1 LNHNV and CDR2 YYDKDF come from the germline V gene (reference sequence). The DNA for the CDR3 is TGTGCCACCAGCAGAGAGACAGCGATGTGGGACTACGAGCAGTACTTC. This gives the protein CATSRETAMWDYEQYF.

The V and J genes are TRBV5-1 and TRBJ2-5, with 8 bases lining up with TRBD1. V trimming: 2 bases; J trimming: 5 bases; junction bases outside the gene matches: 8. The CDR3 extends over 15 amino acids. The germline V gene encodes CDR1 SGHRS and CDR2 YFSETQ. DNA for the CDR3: TGCGCCAGCAGCTTCCGACAGGGGTTGCGGGAGACCCAGTACTTC. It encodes CASSFRQGLRETQYF.

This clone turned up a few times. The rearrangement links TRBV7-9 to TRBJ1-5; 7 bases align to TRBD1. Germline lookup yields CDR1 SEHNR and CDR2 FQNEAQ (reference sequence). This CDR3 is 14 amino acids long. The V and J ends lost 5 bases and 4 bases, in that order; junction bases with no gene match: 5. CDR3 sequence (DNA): TGTGCCAGCAGCGCGGGACAGTCAAATCAGCCCCAGCATTTT. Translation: CASSAGQSNQPQHF.

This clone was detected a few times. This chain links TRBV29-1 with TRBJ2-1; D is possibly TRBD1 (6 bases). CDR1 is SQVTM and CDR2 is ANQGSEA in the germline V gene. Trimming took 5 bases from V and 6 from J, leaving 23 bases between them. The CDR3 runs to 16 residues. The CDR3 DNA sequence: TGCAGCGTTCGAACACTCTTGGGGGCAACCCCCAATGAGCAGTTCTTC. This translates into CSVRTLLGATPNEQFF.

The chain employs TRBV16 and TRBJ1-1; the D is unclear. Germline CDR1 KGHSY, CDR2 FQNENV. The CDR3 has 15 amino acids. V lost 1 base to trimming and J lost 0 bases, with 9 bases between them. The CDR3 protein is CASSQFNGLNTEAFF. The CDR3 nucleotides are TGTGCCAGCAGCCAATTTAACGGTTTGAACACTGAAGCTTTCTTT.

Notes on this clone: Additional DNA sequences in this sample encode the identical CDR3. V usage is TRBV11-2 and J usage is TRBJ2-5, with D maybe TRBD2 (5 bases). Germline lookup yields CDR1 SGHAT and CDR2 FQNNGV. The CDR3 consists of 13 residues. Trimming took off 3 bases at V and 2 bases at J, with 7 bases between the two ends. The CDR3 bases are TGTGCCAGCAGCTTCGGGGTTCAAGAGACCCAGTACTTC. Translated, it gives CASSFGVQETQYF.

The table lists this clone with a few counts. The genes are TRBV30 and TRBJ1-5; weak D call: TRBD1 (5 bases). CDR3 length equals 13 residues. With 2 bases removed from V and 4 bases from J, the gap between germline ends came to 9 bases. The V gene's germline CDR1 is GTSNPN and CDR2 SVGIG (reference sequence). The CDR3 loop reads CAWSLQENQPQHF. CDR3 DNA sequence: TGTGCCTGGAGTTTACAGGAGAATCAGCCCCAGCATTTT.

CDR3 region: CASSTPGTATATEAFF. The CDR3 nucleotides are TGTGCCAGTAGTACCCCCGGGACAGCCACTGCCACTGAAGCTTTCTTT. This chain joins TRBV19 and TRBJ1-1; TRBD1 matches 7 bases. Trimming cost V 4 bases and J 4 bases; bases outside gene matches: 12. Germline V CDR1 and CDR2: LNHDA, SQIVND (reference sequence). The CDR3 runs to 16 residues.

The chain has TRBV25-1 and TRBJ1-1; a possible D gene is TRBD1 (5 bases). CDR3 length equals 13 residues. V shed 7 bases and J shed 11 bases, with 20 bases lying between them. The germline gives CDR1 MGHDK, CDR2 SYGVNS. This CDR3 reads CASTGSGKKSAFF. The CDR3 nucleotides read TGTGCCAGCACAGGTTCAGGGAAAAAATCGGCTTTCTTT.

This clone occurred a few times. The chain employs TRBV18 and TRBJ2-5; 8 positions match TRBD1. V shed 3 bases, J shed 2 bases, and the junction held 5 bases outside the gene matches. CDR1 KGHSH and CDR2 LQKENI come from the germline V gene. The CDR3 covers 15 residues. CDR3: CASSPRQGAQETQYF. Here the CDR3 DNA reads TGTGCCAGCTCACCGAGGCAGGGGGCACAAGAGACCCAGTACTTC.

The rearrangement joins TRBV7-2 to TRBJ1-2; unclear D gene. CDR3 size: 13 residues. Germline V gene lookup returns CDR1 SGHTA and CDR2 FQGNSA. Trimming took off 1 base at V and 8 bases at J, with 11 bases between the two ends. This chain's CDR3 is CASSLEVGTGYTF. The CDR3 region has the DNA TGTGCCAGCAGCTTAGAAGTGGGTACGGGCTACACCTTC. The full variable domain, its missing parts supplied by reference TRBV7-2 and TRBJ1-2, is GAGVSQSPSNKVTEKGKDVELRCDPISGHTALYWYRQSLGQGLEFLIYFQGNSAPDKSGLPSDRFSAERTGGSVSTLTIQRTQQEDSAVYLCASSLEVGTGYTFGSGTRLTVV.

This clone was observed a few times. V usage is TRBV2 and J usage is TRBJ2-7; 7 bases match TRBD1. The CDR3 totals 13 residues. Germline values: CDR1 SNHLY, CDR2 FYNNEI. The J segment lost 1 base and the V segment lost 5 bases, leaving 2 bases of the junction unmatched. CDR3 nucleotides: TGTGCCAGCAGTACAGGGGAGTCCTACGAGCAGTACTTC. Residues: CASSTGESYEQYF.